The rows below give T cell receptor beta chains drawn from one sample of a study of T cells after yellow fever vaccination. In TCRdb, the 5' RACE reads were re-called with MiXCR into one record per CDR3 protein. The top ten hold roughly 0.5% of the sample, which has approximately 300,000 distinct CDR3 sequences, roughly 13% seen once. Sequenced material: CD4+ T cells sorted from PBMCs, taken 45 days after the yellow fever booster vaccination. All receptors come from a man between 25 and 39 years old who received the YFV17D yellow fever vaccine. Both conserved end residues are part of each CDR3. D genes are given only for firm matches. Clone sizes are given selectively: once, few, many, or a class where the clone is expanded.

cdr3_length	j_call	clone_size	d_call	v_call	cdr3_nt	cdr3_aa
15	TRBJ2-1	many	TRBD2	TRBV20-1	TGCAGTGCTAGAGATTGGAGCGGGAGTAGGAGTGAGCAGTTCTTC	CSARDWSGSRSEQFF
16	TRBJ2-1	few	TRBD2	TRBV20-1	TGCAGTGCTGGGAACTTACTAGCGGGAGTTTTCAATGAGCAGTTCTTC	CSAGNLLAGVFNEQFF
13	TRBJ2-7	-	-	TRBV5-1	TGCGCCAGCAGCTTGACTAATTACTACGAGCAGTACTTC	CASSLTNYYEQYF
14	TRBJ2-1	-	TRBD2	TRBV20-1	TGCAGTGCCCAGTTGGGACTAGTCCCCAATGAGCAGTTCTTC	CSAQLGLVPNEQFF
15	TRBJ2-2	few	TRBD2	TRBV12-3/TRBV12-4	TGTGCCAGCTGCTCTAGCGGGAGTGCTGCCGGGGAGCTGTTTTTT	CASCSSGSAAGELFF
15	TRBJ2-2	many	TRBD2	TRBV4-3	TGCGCCAGCAGCAGCACTAGCGGGAGTGGGGGGGAGCTGTTTTTT	CASSSTSGSGGELFF
14	TRBJ2-5	-	-	TRBV5-1	TGCGCCAGCAGCTTGGAACAGGGCGGGCAGACCCAGTACTTC	CASSLEQGGQTQYF
15	TRBJ2-2	-	-	TRBV4-1	TGCGCCAGCAGCCAATTCCCGGTTAACACCGGGGAGCTGTTTTTT	CASSQFPVNTGELFF
15	TRBJ1-6	-	TRBD1	TRBV5-6	TGTGCCAGCAGCCCTTTCGACAGGGGGAGCTCACCCCTCCACTTT	CASSPFDRGSSPLHF
15	TRBJ2-7	-	TRBD2	TRBV5-1	TGCGCCAGCAGCTTGGAAGCGGGAGGACTATACGAGCAGTACTTC	CASSLEAGGLYEQYF
14	TRBJ2-3	few	-	TRBV20-1	TGCAGTGCCCGGAGGGGAACTAGCACAGATACGCAGTATTTT	CSARRGTSTDTQYF
13	TRBJ2-7	-	TRBD2	TRBV5-6	TGTGCCAGCAGGATCGGGAGGGCCGACGAGCAGTACTTC	CASRIGRADEQYF
12	TRBJ2-2	-	-	TRBV12-3/TRBV12-4	TGTGCCAGCAGATCGGACACCGGGGAGCTGTTTTTT	CASRSDTGELFF
14	TRBJ2-5	-	TRBD1	TRBV14	TGTGCCACGGGAGACGGGACAGGAGAGGAGACCCAGTACTTC	CATGDGTGEETQYF
19	TRBJ2-4	few	-	TRBV9	TGTGCCAGCAGCGTGGCTCGACTGGGAGAGCAATCCTTCTTAAACATTCAGTACTTC	CASSVARLGEQSFLNIQYF